One and the same sample provided the 25 T cell receptor beta chains below, sequenced in a study of healthy donors' naive CD4 and CD8 T cells. Each TCR library used around 500 ng of total RNA and a linear amplification protocol. TCRdb reanalysed the reads using MiXCR and keeps one entry per CDR3 protein. The table includes 200,000 or so distinct CDR3 sequences, about 76% detected once. Sequencing was carried out using naive CD4+ and CD8+ T cells sorted from blood, pooled from several donors. The receptors shown here come from a pool of human donors in good health; the sample pools cells from several healthy donors.

V gene TRBV12-3 or TRBV12-4 combines with J gene TRBJ2-1; the D call may be TRBD1 or TRBD2 (5 bases each). The CDR3 spans 12 residues. V was cut by 6 bases and J by 6 bases, with 9 bases left in between. In DNA, the CDR3 is TGTGCCAGCAGCAGGGCGGGCAATGAGCAGTTCTTC. This translates into CASSRAGNEQFF.

The chain carries TRBV6-1 and TRBJ1-5; no definite D call. The CDR3 is 14 residues long. CDR1 and CDR2 (germline): MNHNS, SASEGT. Trimming stripped 3 bases from V and 4 bases from J, with 10 bases between. This chain's CDR3 is CASSDPGPNQPQHF. CDR3 in DNA: TGTGCCAGCAGTGACCCCGGGCCGAATCAGCCCCAGCATTTT.

V and J are TRBV11-1 and TRBJ2-3; D not resolved. Germline V gene data show CDR1 as SGHAT and CDR2 as FQDESV (reference sequence). The CDR3 runs to 11 residues. Trimming took off 5 bases at V and 5 bases at J, with 5 bases between the two ends. As DNA, the CDR3 is TGTGCCAGCAGCGAGAGAGATACGCAGTATTTT. Residues: CASSERDTQYF.

The V gene is TRBV6-5, the J gene TRBJ1-2, with D hard to call. Trimming cost V 2 bases and J 10 bases, with 14 bases left between them. The CDR3 is 13 amino acids. CDR1 is MNHEY, CDR2 SVGAGI, per germline. The CDR3: CASSYGSGRSYTF. In nucleotides, the CDR3 is TGTGCCAGCAGTTACGGCTCTGGGCGCTCCTACACCTTC.

The rearrangement joins TRBV3-1 to TRBJ2-2; no clear D gene. The CDR3 has 16 residues. Trimming left V 3 bases short and J 1 base short, with 12 bases between. Per germline, CDR1 LGHDT and CDR2 YNNKEL (reference sequence). In nucleotides, the CDR3 is TGTGCCAGCAGCCAGGATGAAGGATGGAACACCGGGGAGCTGTTTTTT. Protein product: CASSQDEGWNTGELFF.

This clonotype was picked up a small number of times. This chain connects TRBV29-1 to TRBJ1-1; no clear D. The CDR3 extends over 12 amino acids. V lost 3 bases, J lost 3 bases, and 8 bases lay in between. The germline V gene has CDR1 SQVTM and CDR2 ANQGSEA. CDR3 sequence reads: CSVDSGYTEAFF. For the CDR3, the DNA is TGCAGCGTTGATTCCGGTTACACTGAAGCTTTCTTT.

The chain recombines TRBV29-1 with TRBJ2-7; D is undetermined. V was cut by 4 bases and J by 1 base, with 5 bases left in between. The CDR3 has 11 residues. Germline V gene lookup returns CDR1 SQVTM and CDR2 ANQGSEA. The CDR3 sequence: CSVGYSYEQYF. In nucleotides, the CDR3 is TGCAGCGTTGGTTATTCCTACGAGCAGTACTTC.

Turning to this clonotype: No conserved phenylalanine or tryptophan is present at the end of the CDR3, so a read error is the likely explanation. This chain connects TRBV29-1 to TRBJ1-1; D gene unclear. Germline V gene lookup returns CDR1 SQVTM and CDR2 ANQGSEA. This CDR3 has 13 amino acids. The ends were cut back, 7 bases at V and 1 base at J, with 13 bases in the middle. Written as DNA, the CDR3 is TGCAGCGCACCCCGGACGGAGAACACTGAAGCTTTCCTT. Translated, it gives CSAPRTENTEAFL.

The chain is built from TRBV19 and TRBJ2-7; TRBD2 agrees at 9 bases. The CDR3 consists of 17 residues. With V trimmed by 4 bases and J by 3 bases, 13 bases remained unmatched. CDR1 LNHDA and CDR2 SQIVND come from the germline V gene (reference sequence). CDR3 DNA sequence: TGTGCCAGTAGTAAGCCCCCTGGGTTAGCGGGAGTCTACGAGCAGTACTTC. It yields the protein CASSKPPGLAGVYEQYF.

The V call is TRBV15, the J call TRBJ2-7; no clear D gene. In germline, CDR1 is LNHNV, CDR2 YYDKDF (reference sequence). Deletions cut 8 bases from V and 4 bases from J, with 9 bases between. CDR3 length equals 11 residues. CDR3 region: CATGKGYEQYF. CDR3 in DNA: TGTGCCACCGGCAAGGGATACGAGCAGTACTTC.

This chain links TRBV15 with TRBJ2-5; D might be TRBD2 (5 bases). Germline V gene data show CDR1 as LNHNV and CDR2 as YYDKDF (reference sequence). V shed 3 bases and J shed 0 bases, with 8 bases lying between them. The CDR3 sequence is 14 residues long. CDR3 residues: CATSSQRYQETQYF. CDR3 nucleotide sequence: TGTGCCACCAGCAGCCAGCGGTACCAAGAGACCCAGTACTTC.

This sequence joins TRBV15 and TRBJ2-7; weak D call: TRBD1 (5 bases). This CDR3 is built from 13 residues. Germline V CDR1 and CDR2: LNHNV, YYDKDF (reference sequence). Between the trimmed V and J ends, which lost 3 bases and 1 base, there was a span of 7 bases. The CDR3 region is CATSSRQSYEQYF. CDR3 sequence (DNA): TGTGCCACCAGCAGTCGACAGTCCTACGAGCAGTACTTC.

This sequence joins TRBV5-5 and TRBJ1-2; D is unclear. Germline V gene sequence: CDR1 SGHKS, CDR2 YYEKEE (reference sequence). The CDR3 loop spans 13 amino acids. Between the trimmed V and J ends, which lost 9 bases and 3 bases, there was a span of 15 bases. In DNA form, the CDR3 reads TGTGCCACCACCCCGGGGATGGACTATGGCTACACCTTC. Its protein product is CATTPGMDYGYTF. Based on the CDR3 plus reference TRBV5-5 and TRBJ1-2, the full variable domain is DAGVTQSPTHLIKTRGQQVTLRCSPISGHKSVSWYQQVLGQGPQFIFQYYEKEERGRGNFPDRFSARQFPNYSSELNVNALLLGDSALYLCATTPGMDYGYTFGSGTRLTVV.

This clonotype was observed a handful of times. The CDR3 loop is CASSYSGGKPQHF. Here the CDR3 DNA reads TGTGCCAGCAGTTACTCAGGCGGAAAGCCCCAGCATTTT. V and J are TRBV6-5 and TRBJ1-5; D ambiguous. Germline V CDR1 and CDR2: MNHEY, SVGAGI. Trimming shortened V by 0 bases and J by 8 bases, and 8 bases separated the two germline ends. The CDR3 runs to 13 residues.

The chain combines TRBV15 with TRBJ1-1; D gene ambiguous. This CDR3 comprises 14 residues. V was cut by 4 bases and J by 1 base, with 10 bases left in between. Germline assignment: CDR1 LNHNV and CDR2 YYDKDF (reference sequence). The CDR3 DNA reads as TGTGCCACCAGCACCTCGTATCCGAACACTGAAGCTTTCTTT. It codes for CATSTSYPNTEAFF.

This sequence joins TRBV6-5 and TRBJ1-2; 7 bases are a match to TRBD1. The CDR3 length is 12 residues. Germline values: CDR1 MNHEY, CDR2 SVGAGI. After removal of 7 bases from V and 5 bases from J, the junction contained 4 bases not matched to a gene. CDR3 bases: TGTGCCAGCATGGAACAGGGGTATGGCTACACCTTC. Its protein is CASMEQGYGYTF.

In DNA, the CDR3 is TGTGCCAGTTTTCGGCGGGGGACTGAAGCTTTCTTT. Amino acids: CASFRRGTEAFF. The chain carries TRBV27 and TRBJ1-1; tentative D call: TRBD1 (5 bases). Germline CDR1 MNHEY, CDR2 SMNVEV (reference sequence). The V gene lost 9 bases and the J gene lost 5 bases, with 13 bases spanning the gap. The CDR3 consists of 12 residues.

In its sample, this clonotype was seen once. This chain connects TRBV6-2 or TRBV6-3 to TRBJ2-7; maybe TRBD2 (5 bases). Per the germline V gene, CDR1 is MNHEY and CDR2 is SVGEGT. The CDR3 covers 13 residues. Trimming left V 4 bases short and J 3 bases short, with 10 bases between. CDR3 loop: CASSFGENYEQYV. CDR3 DNA sequence: TGTGCCAGCAGTTTTGGGGAGAACTACGAGCAGTACGTC.

The V call is TRBV29-1, the J call TRBJ1-1, with D hard to call. This CDR3 has 11 amino acids. The germline V and J ends were trimmed by 8 bases and 2 bases, with 9 bases remaining between them. The germline CDR1 and CDR2 sequences are SQVTM and ANQGSEA. CDR3 DNA sequence: TGCAGCCTCCCAGCAAACACTGAAGCTTTCTTT. Its translation is CSLPANTEAFF.

V usage is TRBV5-5 and J usage is TRBJ2-5; D may be TRBD1 (5 bases). Germline CDR1 and CDR2: SGHKS and YYEKEE (reference sequence). The V end lost 0 bases, the J end lost 7 bases, and 16 bases lay between the germline ends. This CDR3 is 15 amino acids long. Here the CDR3 DNA reads TGTGCCAGCAGCTTGGTTAGGCAGGGAAGTGGGACCCAGTACTTC. It encodes CASSLVRQGSGTQYF.

CDR3 loop: CSVEDGADVYNEQFF. As DNA, the CDR3 is TGCAGCGTTGAGGATGGGGCGGACGTTTACAATGAGCAGTTCTTC. The rearrangement joins TRBV29-1 to TRBJ2-1; TRBD1 might be the D (5 bases). Germline CDR1 is SQVTM and CDR2 is ANQGSEA. V lost 3 bases and J 4 bases, leaving 16 bases between the germline ends. CDR3 length: 15 amino acids.

The sample holds a few counts of this clonotype. The rearrangement joins TRBV29-1 to TRBJ2-2, with 7 bases fitting TRBD2. V trimming: 7 bases; J trimming: 3 bases; junction bases outside the gene matches: 11. CDR1 SQVTM and CDR2 ANQGSEA come from the germline V gene. The CDR3 is 15 residues long. CDR3 sequence: CSATTRLADTGELFF. CDR3 in DNA: TGCAGCGCCACGACGAGACTAGCAGACACCGGGGAGCTGTTTTTT.

The chain links TRBV7-9 to TRBJ2-5; 7 nucleotides match TRBD2. This CDR3 contains 14 residues. CDR1 SEHNR and CDR2 FQNEAQ come from the germline V gene (reference sequence). V dropped 1 base and J dropped 2; count of bases not matched to a gene: 1. The CDR3 nucleotides read TGTGCCAGCAGCTTAGGGGAGGGTCAAGAGACCCAGTACTTC. It yields the protein CASSLGEGQETQYF.

The chain uses TRBV27 and TRBJ1-5; 10 nucleotides line up with TRBD1. This CDR3 has 17 amino acids. Germline V CDR1 and CDR2: MNHEY, SMNVEV (reference sequence). The V gene end was trimmed by 8 bases and the J gene end by 0 bases; junction bases not matched to a gene: 10. The CDR3 loop is CASGEGQGIYSNQPQHF. DNA of the CDR3: TGTGCCAGCGGAGAGGGACAGGGGATATATAGCAATCAGCCCCAGCATTTT.

The genes are TRBV7-8 and TRBJ2-7; maybe TRBD1 (7 bases). Germline V gives CDR1 SGHVS, CDR2 FQNEAQ. Trimming took off 5 bases at V and 6 bases at J, with 20 bases between the two ends. CDR3 length: 15 amino acids. CDR3 residues: CASSRTDSGGGEQYF. CDR3 DNA sequence: TGTGCCAGCAGCCGAACCGACTCAGGGGGAGGCGAGCAGTACTTC.